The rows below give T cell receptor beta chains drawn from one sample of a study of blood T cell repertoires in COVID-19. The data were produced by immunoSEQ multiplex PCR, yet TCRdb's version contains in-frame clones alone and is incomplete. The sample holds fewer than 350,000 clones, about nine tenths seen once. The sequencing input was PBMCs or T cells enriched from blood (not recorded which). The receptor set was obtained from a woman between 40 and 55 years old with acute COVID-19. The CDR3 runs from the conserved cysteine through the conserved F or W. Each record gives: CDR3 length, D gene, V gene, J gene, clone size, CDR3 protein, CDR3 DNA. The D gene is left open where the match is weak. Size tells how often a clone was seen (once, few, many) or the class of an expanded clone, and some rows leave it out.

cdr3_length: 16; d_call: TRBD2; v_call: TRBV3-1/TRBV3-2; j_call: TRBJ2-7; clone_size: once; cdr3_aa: CASSQWGLAGNYEQYF; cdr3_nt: TGTGCCAGCAGCCAATGGGGACTAGCGGGGAACTACGAGCAGTACTTC
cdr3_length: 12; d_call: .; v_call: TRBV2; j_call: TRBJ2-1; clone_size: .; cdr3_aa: CASTRDYNEQFF; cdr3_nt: TGTGCCAGCACCCGGGACTACAATGAGCAGTTCTTC
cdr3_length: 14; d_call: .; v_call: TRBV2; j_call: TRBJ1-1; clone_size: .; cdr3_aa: CASSVTGLNTEAFF; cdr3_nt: TGTGCCAGCAGTGTAACAGGGCTGAACACTGAAGCTTTCTTT
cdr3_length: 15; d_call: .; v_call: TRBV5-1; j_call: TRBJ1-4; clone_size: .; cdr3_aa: CASRNSVATNEKLFF; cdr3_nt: TGCGCCAGCAGGAACAGTGTTGCAACTAATGAAAAACTGTTTTTT
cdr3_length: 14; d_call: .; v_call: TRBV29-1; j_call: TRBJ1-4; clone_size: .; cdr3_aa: CSVLSPATNEKLFF; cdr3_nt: TGCAGCGTCTTAAGCCCTGCAACTAATGAAAAACTGTTTTTT
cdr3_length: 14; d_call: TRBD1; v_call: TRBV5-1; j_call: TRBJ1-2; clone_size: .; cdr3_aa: CASSVQGANGGYTF; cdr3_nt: TGCGCCAGCAGCGTTCAGGGGGCTAATGGTGGCTACACCTTC
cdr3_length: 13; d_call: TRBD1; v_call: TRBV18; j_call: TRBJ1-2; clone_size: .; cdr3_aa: CASSRTGVRGYTF; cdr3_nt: TGTGCCAGCTCAAGGACAGGGGTGCGAGGCTACACCTTC
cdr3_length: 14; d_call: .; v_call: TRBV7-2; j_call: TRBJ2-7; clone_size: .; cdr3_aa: CASRPNRDSYEQYF; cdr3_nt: TGTGCCAGCAGACCAAACAGGGATTCCTACGAGCAGTACTTC
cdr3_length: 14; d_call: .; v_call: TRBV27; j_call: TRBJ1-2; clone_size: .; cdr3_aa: CASSLSSQGYGYTF; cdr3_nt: TGTGCCAGCAGTTTATCGAGCCAGGGTTATGGCTACACCTTC
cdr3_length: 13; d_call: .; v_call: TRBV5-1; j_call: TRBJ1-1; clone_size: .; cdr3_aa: CASSLRGNTEAFF; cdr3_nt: TGCGCCAGCAGCTTGAGGGGCAACACTGAAGCTTTCTTT
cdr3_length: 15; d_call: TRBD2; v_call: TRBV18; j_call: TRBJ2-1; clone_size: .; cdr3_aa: CASSLGTSRAREQFF; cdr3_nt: TGTGCCAGCTCACTAGGGACTAGCCGGGCGAGGGAGCAGTTCTTC
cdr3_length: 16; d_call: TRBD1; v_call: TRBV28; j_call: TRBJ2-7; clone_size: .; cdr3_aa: CASRTLQGKSDYEQYF; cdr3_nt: TGTGCCAGCAGGACCTTACAGGGGAAAAGCGACTACGAGCAGTACTTC
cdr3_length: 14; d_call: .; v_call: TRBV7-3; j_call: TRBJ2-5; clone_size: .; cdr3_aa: CASRSIIPPETQYF; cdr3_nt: TGTGCCAGCAGGTCCATCATCCCCCCAGAGACCCAGTACTTC
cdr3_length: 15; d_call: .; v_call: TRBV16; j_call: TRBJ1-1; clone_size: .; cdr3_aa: CASSQYPGAATEAFF; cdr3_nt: TGTGCCAGCAGCCAATACCCAGGGGCGGCTACTGAAGCTTTCTTT